This TCR beta chain was captured in a study of cytomegalovirus exposure and HLA in healthy donors (TCRdb year 2017). Some background on the complete study: According to an earlier analysis of around 600 of the donors, 150 million to 200 million T cells yielded some 120 million unique TCR beta sequences and about 300 Gb of sequence data. An early release that covered about 600 HLA-typed donors contained approximately 320 gigabases of sequencing data and approximately 85 million unique TCR sequences. Among the roughly 390 genotyped donors, around 81% belonged to the genetic ancestry cluster associated with self-reported Caucasian donors. The study was designed to test whether signatures of past pathogen exposure could be identified by cataloging public T cell receptors. The study profiled the T cell repertoires of about 640 subjects by immunosequencing and related them to cytomegalovirus serostatus. Along with the roughly 700-subject first cohort, a separate validation cohort of approximately 110 different subjects was used. To predict cytomegalovirus infection status, the study combined high-throughput TCR immunosequencing, statistical association of individual TCRs with disease status, and machine learning. In a later analysis, previously published TCR beta repertoires from about 670 donors were re-analyzed and high-resolution HLA genotyping was added so that TCR occurrence patterns could be studied. Rather than drawing on any new phenotypic data, the later analysis identified candidate immune exposures from TCR beta sequences and the way those sequences occurred across donors. In an earlier analysis of a few hundred of the donors, high-throughput TCR beta sequencing was used to judge whether each TCR beta V gene segment behaved as functional or pseudogenic. Donor age, sex, ethnicity and CMV serostatus were compiled alongside the repertoire data. A later genetic analysis took genome-wide SNP genotypes for about 60% of the roughly 670 donors and used that subset as a discovery cohort. Every discovery cohort repertoire had been produced on one sequencing platform. HLA typing included class I and class II loci at four-digit resolution. Typing coverage differed by locus: A, B, C, DRB1 and DQB1 were typed in about 629-640 donors, DQA1 in approximately 520, DPA1 in nearly 610, and DPB1 in just under 480. Because of strong linkage in the cohort, four to six DR-DQ haplotypes were treated as single units for association and clustering. Among a few hundred genotyped donors of the cohort, an average of around 240,000 unique TCR beta nucleotide sequences were sequenced per donor, roughly 20% of them non-productive. On the study overall, not on this receptor specifically: Because counts were too low, 15 or so rarely observed V segments, including chromosome 9 orphons, were excluded from the earlier analysis of around 590 of the donors. In a later analysis, several top co-occurrence clusters were reported to appear linked to parvovirus B19, influenza, CMV and Epstein-Barr virus. A later analysis found that HLA-associated TCR beta chains were more clonally expanded and had lower generation probabilities than equally common non-associated chains. The presence/absence analyses assumed that sequencing depth was roughly uniform across donors, and that assumption may not be true. The cohort was sequenced for TCR beta chains only, and without alpha or paired-chain data the features that could be detected were limited. An earlier analysis of approximately 590 of the donors showed that most TCR beta V segments appeared in productive rearrangements either about 90% or about 30% of the time, which broadly matched IMGT annotations. When HLA alleles, especially DR and DQ, strongly co-occurred, attributing TCR associations to individual alleles was difficult. V-gene and J-gene trimming of TCR beta chains was associated with a missense DCLRE1C variant in a later genetic analysis, and the association was replicated in an independent cohort. It was suggested by the authors that the approach could potentially be generalized to other disease states and immunological phenotypes. In a later genetic analysis, fewer N-insertions in productive TCRs were reported among donors in an Asian-associated ancestry cluster than the approximately 670-donor mean. The 87-base-pair reads could not distinguish some IMGT-functional V segments, including TRBV6-2 and TRBV6-3, so those segments were excluded. For the cohort, immune exposure information was limited to CMV serostatus. Linkage disequilibrium might explain the correlated functional status among segregating V segments, but an unknown experimental factor could not be ruled out. In a later analysis, most CMV-associated TCR beta chains were found to appear HLA-restricted, with HLA associations seemingly driven largely by CMV exposure. In a later analysis, 15,000 to 20,000 TCR beta sequences were associated with specific HLA alleles at a false discovery rate of 0.05. A cluster of highly shared sequence variants was judged likely to be a technical artifact of the sequencing pipeline. A further reported finding was that TCR beta sequences accurately predicted the HLA-A and HLA-B alleles for most subjects in the first cohort. A later analysis found that TCR association rates varied across HLA loci, with DRB1 alleles showing the most associated TCRs and HLA-C alleles the fewest. Most TCR sequences were seen in very few donors, while some public TCRs were found in many individuals. The classifier was reported to diagnose cytomegalovirus status with high specificity and sensitivity in both the original cohort and the validation cohort. A total of 150 to 200 TCR beta chains were listed by the study as associated with cytomegalovirus. In vitro tests confirmed that a few of the cytomegalovirus-associated TCR beta chains recognize cytomegalovirus antigens. Because HLA typing was unavailable for some donors at each locus, only the typed subset was used in association tests.

The cohort consisted of hundreds of healthy bone marrow donors. Cohort members were all nominally healthy when sampled, although unrecorded immune exposures were likely present. The donor was CMV seronegative and belonged to the group of 350 to 400 seronegative cohort members. A peripheral blood sample was provided by each donor, and peripheral blood mononuclear cells were used for TCR beta sequencing. The Qiagen DNeasy Blood Extraction Kit was used to extract genomic DNA from the blood cell samples. Libraries came from the immunoSEQ multiplex PCR assay. A mixture of 60 forward primers for TCR Vbeta segments and 13 reverse primers for TCR Jbeta segments was used in the multiplex PCR. The CDR3 region of rearranged TCR beta genes was amplified from genomic DNA by a multiplex PCR assay. The Illumina HiSeq System was used to sequence the amplified TCR beta libraries as 87-base-pair reads. Per the authors' processing: Across the 670 or so repertoires, a later analysis counted about 81 million unique TCR beta chains, some 11 million of which were shared by at least two donors. To remove PCR and sequencing errors, raw reads were error-corrected and collapsed into unique sequences using a nearest-neighbor algorithm that merged closely related sequences. CDR3 sequences were aligned to IMGT reference sequences to assign V, D and J gene segments. For a sequence to be retained, a match of at least six nucleotides was required to both a V gene segment and a J gene segment. Rearrangements were called productive when the CDR3 lacked stop codons and stayed in frame with V and J; all others were non-productive. Following IMGT convention, CDR3 was defined as the stretch from the second conserved V-encoded cysteine up to the conserved J-encoded phenylalanine. Sequences without an unambiguous match to a single V gene segment were excluded from the earlier analysis of about 640 of the donors. In an earlier analysis of 587 of the donors, V segments were called functional above 56.7% productive rearrangements and were called segregating when the between-donor standard deviation exceeded 5%. A statistical classification framework was built to diagnose cytomegalovirus status from the catalog of TCR beta chain sequences. In a later analysis, TCR nucleotide sequences were compared against IMGT/GENE-DB human TR gene sequences so that V and J genes could be assigned. In a later analysis, CDR3 sequences and most-parsimonious VDJ recombination scenarios were assigned using the TCRdist pipeline. In a later analysis, each TCR beta chain was defined by its CDR3 amino acid sequence together with its V-gene family, and reads lacking a unique V-gene family were excluded. As a way to deal with suspected cross-contamination and a sequencing artifact, a later analysis dropped over 550 nucleotide sequences that were highly shared and had low generation probability. In a later analysis, a clonal expansion index for each public chain was calculated from normalized within-repertoire ranks of inferred template counts. In a later analysis, generation probabilities were computed using a VDJ recombination model fitted to out-of-frame rearrangements, and the results were checked against IGoR. Hypergeometric tests were used in a later analysis to score TCR-TCR, TCR-HLA and TCR-CMV co-occurrence, with a repertoire-size bias correction applied to the TCR pairs. In a later analysis, false discovery rates were estimated by permuting HLA or CMV assignments 20 times. In a later analysis, co-occurring TCRs were grouped using DBSCAN, and TCRdist sequence similarity was added for clustering within HLA-allele-positive subsets. Repertoires with fewer than 30,000 or more than 120,000 public chains, plus five repertoires with anomalous nucleotide sharing, were excluded from co-occurrence clustering. This is the immuneACCESS table as TCRdb keeps it, with only in-frame sequences that have V and J called. A part of the clones is gone; compared with another copy, unresolved V genes explain less than half, and the rest is unexplained. Clone size and V and J calls were adopted from that table, with D and trimming inferred from the DNA. Recorded for this sample are about 150,000 clones; more than 60% of them occurred a single time. About 4% of the sample goes to the ten largest clones.

Via the germline V gene (reference sequence), CDR1 is SGHKS and CDR2 YYEKEE. The junction shows trimming of 1 base on V and 1 base on J, plus 8 bases between the germline ends. The CDR3 runs 14 amino acids, cysteine and phenylalanine included. Only the CDR3 region is kept as DNA, spanning 42 bases read in frame from base 1. This clone has just one count. This receptor's antigen is unknown. No base quality information exists; no much larger clone differs at one position. The sequenced material came from PBMCs. This receptor was taken from a woman aged 35 to 49 in good health and CMV-seronegative. The chain is encoded by TRBV5-5 joined to TRBJ1-1, with no confident D gene call. CDR3 loop: CASSLTVPNTEAFF. The DNA sequence is as follows: TGTGCCAGCAGCTTGACAGTACCGAACACTGAAGCTTTCTTT.